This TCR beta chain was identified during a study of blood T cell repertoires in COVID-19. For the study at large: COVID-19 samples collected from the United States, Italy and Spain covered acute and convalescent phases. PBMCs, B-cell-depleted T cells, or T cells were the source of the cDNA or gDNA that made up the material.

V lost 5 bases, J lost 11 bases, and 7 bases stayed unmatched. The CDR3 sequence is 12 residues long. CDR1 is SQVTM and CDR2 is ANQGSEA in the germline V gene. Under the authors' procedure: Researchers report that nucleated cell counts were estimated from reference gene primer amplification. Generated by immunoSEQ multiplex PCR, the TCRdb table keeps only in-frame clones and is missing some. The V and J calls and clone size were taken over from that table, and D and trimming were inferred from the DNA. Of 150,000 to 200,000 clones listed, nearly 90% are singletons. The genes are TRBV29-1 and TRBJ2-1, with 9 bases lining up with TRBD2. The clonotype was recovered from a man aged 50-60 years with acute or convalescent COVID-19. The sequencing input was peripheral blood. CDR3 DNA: TGCAGCGTTAGGATTAGCGGGGGAAAGCAGTTCTTC. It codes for CSVRISGGKQFF.